One sample yielded the 9 T cell receptor beta chains listed below, sequenced in a study of T cells after yellow fever vaccination. From the 5' RACE reads, TCRdb called clonotypes with MiXCR, one entry per CDR3 protein. The repertoire holds over a thousand distinct CDR3 sequences, with 9.5% to 12% as singletons. The sequenced sample was CD8+ T cells binding an NS4B(214-222) dextramer, sorted from PBMCs, obtained roughly 20 days after the first yellow fever vaccination. The receptor source for this set is a young man who received the YFV17D yellow fever vaccine.

This sequence joins TRBV11-2 and TRBJ1-1; D unclear. With 5 bases removed from V and 1 base from J, the gap between germline ends came to 8 bases. This CDR3 is built from 13 residues. Germline CDR1 reads SGHAT; CDR2 reads FQNNGV. In DNA, the CDR3 is TGTGCCAGCAGCCCTACAGCGAACACTGAAGCTTTCTTT. Encoded protein: CASSPTANTEAFF.

This clonotype qualifies as medium-sized. The gene calls are TRBV28 and TRBJ1-5; no definite D call. The length of the CDR3 is 14 residues. Germline-derived CDR1 and CDR2 are MDHEN and SYDVKM. The V end lost 6 bases, the J end lost 3 bases, and 12 bases lay between the germline ends. This CDR3 reads CASSSTIHNQPQHF. The CDR3 nucleotides are TGTGCCAGCAGCTCCACCATACACAATCAGCCCCAGCATTTT.

This clonotype qualifies as medium-sized. The chain carries TRBV9 and TRBJ2-7, with D perhaps matching TRBD2 (5 bases). The germline CDR1 and CDR2 sequences are SGDLS and YYNGEE. This CDR3 is 14 amino acids long. Trimming left V 1 base short and J 2 bases short, with 10 bases between. The DNA for the CDR3 is TGTGCCAGCAGCGTAAGCGGCAGTGCCTACGAGCAGTACTTC. This sequence encodes CASSVSGSAYEQYF.

This clonotype ranks as medium-sized. The CDR3 protein is CASSGGGVPYNEQFF. The CDR3 DNA reads as TGTGCCAGCAGCGGGGGTGGGGTACCCTACAATGAGCAGTTCTTC. This sequence joins TRBV9 and TRBJ2-1; D unclear. The CDR3 is 15 residues long. The germline V and J ends were trimmed by 3 bases and 2 bases, with 12 bases remaining between them. Germline assignment: CDR1 SGDLS and CDR2 YYNGEE.

This clonotype is medium-sized (0.01 to 0.1%) by share. The chain uses TRBV24-1 and TRBJ1-5, with TRBD1 identical over 8 bases. Unmatched junction bases numbered 12, after V lost 5 bases and J lost 7 bases. This CDR3 region has 16 residues. Germline CDR1 KGHDR, CDR2 SFDVKD. In nucleotides, the CDR3 is TGTGCCACCAGTGTTGGGCGACAGGGGACGATCCAGCCCCAGCATTTT. It encodes CATSVGRQGTIQPQHF.

This chain uses TRBV3-1 with TRBJ1-6; 9 nucleotides line up with TRBD1. V dropped 11 bases and J dropped 6; count of bases not matched to a gene: 14. The length of the CDR3 is 16 residues. Germline-derived CDR1 and CDR2 are LGHDT and YNNKEL (reference sequence). DNA for the CDR3: TGTGCCTGCTCCCAAGAAGGGACAGGGACTAATTCACCCCTCCACTTT. It specifies CACSQEGTGTNSPLHF.

This clonotype has ten or more counts. A much larger clone differs by one base, so this may be a read error. The chain has TRBV4-1 and TRBJ2-7, with TRBD1 matching 10 bases. The CDR3 is 16 residues long. CDR1 and CDR2 (germline): MGHRA, YSYEKL. DNA for the CDR3: TGCGCCAGCAGCCAAGATTCCGGGACAGGGGCTTACGAGAAGTACTTC. It encodes CASSQDSGTGAYEKYF.

This clonotype counts as large. The rearrangement joins TRBV12-3 or TRBV12-4 to TRBJ1-1; perhaps TRBD1 as D (5 bases). The V and J ends lost 8 bases and 8 bases respectively, with 24 bases between them. The CDR3 sequence is 15 residues long. In DNA form, the CDR3 reads TGTGCCAGCTCACTGGGGCCGGGACCCGTATCGGAAGCTTTCTTT. Translated: CASSLGPGPVSEAFF.

In this sample, this clonotype is medium-sized. This chain uses TRBV6-2 or TRBV6-3 with TRBJ2-7; the D gene could be TRBD1 or TRBD2 (5 bases each). Germline loops: CDR1 MNHEY, CDR2 SVGEGT. Trimming stripped 6 bases from V and 0 bases from J, with 12 bases between. CDR3 length: 14 amino acids. The CDR3 region is CASSPGTVSYEQYF. In DNA form, the CDR3 reads TGTGCCAGCAGCCCCGGGACGGTCTCCTACGAGCAGTACTTC.